Below are 17 T cell receptor beta chains sequenced from a single sample in a study of T-cell memory formation after mild COVID-19. TCRdb processed the 5' RACE reads anew with MiXCR; each CDR3 protein has one entry. The table records about 560,000 distinct CDR3 sequences, around 16% of them present only once. The sample was PBMCs or a T cell subset sorted from them (not recorded which). The source of these receptors is an adult woman who had mild COVID-19 (a few samples of this study predate the infection). Cell type and time point are not known.

The chain is built from TRBV5-1 and TRBJ2-1, with 10 bases identical to TRBD1. V lost 1 base and J lost 7; bases outside the gene matches: 11. The CDR3 has 17 residues. Germline assignment: CDR1 SGHRS and CDR2 YFSETQ. CDR3 in amino acids: CASSLTGQGLRLNEQFF. CDR3 DNA sequence: TGCGCCAGCAGCTTGACGGGACAGGGGTTAAGGTTGAATGAGCAGTTCTTC.

The chain uses TRBV27 and TRBJ2-7; 12 bases are a match to TRBD2. CDR1 and CDR2 from the germline V gene are MNHEY and SMNVEV (reference sequence). The CDR3 spans 15 residues. V shed 6 bases, J shed 3 bases, and the junction held 6 bases outside the gene matches. CDR3 region: CASRPLLAGGYEQYF. The CDR3 nucleotides read TGTGCCAGCAGGCCATTACTAGCGGGGGGCTACGAGCAGTACTTC.

The chain carries TRBV19 and TRBJ1-2, with D tentatively TRBD1 (5 bases). Between the trimmed V and J ends, which lost 5 bases and 9 bases, there was a span of 22 bases. Per germline, CDR1 LNHDA and CDR2 SQIVND (reference sequence). This CDR3 is 15 amino acids long. The CDR3 nucleotides read TGTGCCAGTAGTGCTATCAGGGCCGCATTAAAGAGCTACACCTTC. Residues: CASSAIRAALKSYTF.

This clonotype has a handful of counts. The chain employs TRBV12-3 or TRBV12-4 and TRBJ2-2, with D possibly matching TRBD1 (6 bases). The CDR3 totals 16 residues. The V end was cut by 7 bases, the J end by 4 bases, with 19 bases between. CDR3 DNA sequence: TGTGCCAGCACCAACCACACAGGGTTCGCCACCGGGGAGCTGTTTTTT. The encoded protein is CASTNHTGFATGELFF.

This clonotype has a count of ten or more. This sequence joins TRBV4-2 and TRBJ2-6; a weak D match, TRBD1 (5 bases). CDR3 length: 17 amino acids. The germline V gene encodes CDR1 LGHNA and CDR2 YNFKEQ. With 3 bases removed from V and 1 base from J, the gap between germline ends came to 13 bases. In nucleotides, the CDR3 is TGTGCCAGCAGCCAGGATCAGGGTATTTCTGGGGCCAACGTCCTGACTTTC. This codes for CASSQDQGISGANVLTF.

The V gene is TRBV24-1, the J gene TRBJ2-1; TRBD1 matches 7 bases. Germline values: CDR1 KGHDR, CDR2 SFDVKD. Trimming took 4 bases from V and 5 from J; bases not matched to a gene: 4. This CDR3 comprises 14 residues. CDR3 sequence: CATSDRQGNNEQFF. The CDR3 nucleotides read TGTGCCACCAGTGACCGACAGGGTAACAATGAGCAGTTCTTC.

The chain recombines TRBV6-6 with TRBJ2-1; D is possibly TRBD2 (6 bases). V was shortened by 4 bases and J by 6 bases, with 13 bases between the two germline ends. Germline V gene data show CDR1 as MNHNY and CDR2 as SVGAGI (reference sequence). The CDR3 has 14 amino acids. CDR3 residues: CASSFRLDFNEQFF. As DNA, the CDR3 is TGTGCCAGCAGTTTCCGACTAGATTTCAATGAGCAGTTCTTC.

The table lists this clonotype with a few counts. The chain joins TRBV7-2 to TRBJ1-5; D call uncertain. V was shortened by 0 bases and J by 4 bases, with 4 bases between the two germline ends. The V gene's germline CDR1 is SGHTA and CDR2 FQGNSA. The CDR3 extends over 13 amino acids. CDR3 DNA: TGTGCCAGCAGCTTAGCGCGGAATCAGCCCCAGCATTTT. Amino acids: CASSLARNQPQHF.

This chain uses TRBV7-9 with TRBJ1-4, with D uncertain. Per the germline V gene, CDR1 is SEHNR and CDR2 is FQNEAQ (reference sequence). This CDR3 has 13 residues. Trimming left V 1 base short and J 10 bases short, with 10 bases between. The CDR3 bases are TGTGCCAGCAGCTTAGGGGCATCTGTAAAACTGTTTTTT. It codes for CASSLGASVKLFF.

The V call is TRBV20-1, the J call TRBJ1-6; D not resolved. The CDR3 sequence is 14 residues long. CDR1 and CDR2 (germline): DFQATT, SNEGSKA (reference sequence). V was trimmed by 6 bases and J by 0 bases, leaving 9 bases between them. DNA for the CDR3: TGCAGTGCCCCCGGCAGCTCCTATAATTCACCCCTCCACTTT. Protein product: CSAPGSSYNSPLHF.

This clonotype has just a few counts. The gene calls are TRBV29-1 and TRBJ2-3; 7 nucleotides match TRBD1. The CDR3 sequence is 15 residues long. V lost 4 bases to trimming and J lost 0 bases; unmatched junction nucleotides: 7. Germline CDR1 SQVTM, CDR2 ANQGSEA. The CDR3 DNA follows: TGCAGCGTTGTAGGGGGCGGGTTAAGCACAGATACGCAGTATTTT. Protein product: CSVVGGGLSTDTQYF.

This chain connects TRBV3-1 to TRBJ1-2; 7 positions match TRBD1. From germline, CDR1 is LGHDT and CDR2 YNNKEL (reference sequence). With V trimmed by 3 bases and J by 8 bases, 21 bases remained unmatched. The CDR3 extends over 18 amino acids. CDR3 nucleotide sequence: TGTGCCAGCAGCCATTTGCTTGTCAGGGGGTTATCCTCCGGGGGCTACACCTTC. It is translated as CASSHLLVRGLSSGGYTF.

This clonotype was detected only a few times. The J gene is TRBJ2-5, the V gene TRBV7-6; maybe TRBD1 (5 bases). V was pared by 5 bases and J by 5 bases, with 15 bases between. Per germline, CDR1 SGHVS and CDR2 FNYEAQ. The CDR3 is 14 amino acids. CDR3 protein: CASSPETVSETQYF. In nucleotides, the CDR3 is TGTGCCAGCAGCCCCGAGACAGTTTCGGAGACCCAGTACTTC.

The CDR3 here is CSARVSGTETQYF. Written as DNA, the CDR3 is TGCAGTGCTAGAGTTAGCGGGACAGAGACCCAGTACTTC. The rearrangement links TRBV20-1 to TRBJ2-5; 8 nucleotides line up with TRBD2. V lost 1 base to trimming and J lost 4 bases; unmatched junction nucleotides: 2. The CDR3 extends over 13 amino acids. In germline, CDR1 is DFQATT, CDR2 SNEGSKA (reference sequence).

This clonotype was detected ten times or more. This chain uses TRBV5-1 with TRBJ2-1; 9 nucleotides align to TRBD2. The J segment lost 9 bases and the V segment lost 0 bases, leaving 10 bases of the junction unmatched. The CDR3 has 16 amino acids. Germline V lookup: CDR1 SGHRS, CDR2 YFSETQ. The CDR3 nucleotides read TGCGCCAGCAGCTTGGAAGCGGGGGGCAATCTTGGTGAGCAGTTCTTC. Translating it yields CASSLEAGGNLGEQFF.

This clonotype was detected ten times or more. The V gene is TRBV7-8, the J gene TRBJ1-6; no reliable D call. The CDR3 spans 14 residues. With 1 base removed from V and 7 bases from J, the gap between germline ends came to 8 bases. Germline values: CDR1 SGHVS, CDR2 FQNEAQ. CDR3 residues: CASSLGVGNSPLHF. DNA for the CDR3: TGTGCCAGCAGCTTAGGGGTCGGGAATTCACCCCTCCACTTT.

This clonotype was seen ten or more times. The chain recombines TRBV7-2 with TRBJ1-3; TRBD1 aligns across 7 bases. V was pared by 5 bases and J by 4 bases, with 5 bases of the junction left unmatched. Germline-derived CDR1 and CDR2 are SGHTA and FQGNSA. This CDR3 comprises 14 residues. CDR3 protein: CASSPGTAGNTIYF. CDR3 bases: TGTGCCAGCAGCCCCGGGACAGCCGGAAACACCATATATTTT.